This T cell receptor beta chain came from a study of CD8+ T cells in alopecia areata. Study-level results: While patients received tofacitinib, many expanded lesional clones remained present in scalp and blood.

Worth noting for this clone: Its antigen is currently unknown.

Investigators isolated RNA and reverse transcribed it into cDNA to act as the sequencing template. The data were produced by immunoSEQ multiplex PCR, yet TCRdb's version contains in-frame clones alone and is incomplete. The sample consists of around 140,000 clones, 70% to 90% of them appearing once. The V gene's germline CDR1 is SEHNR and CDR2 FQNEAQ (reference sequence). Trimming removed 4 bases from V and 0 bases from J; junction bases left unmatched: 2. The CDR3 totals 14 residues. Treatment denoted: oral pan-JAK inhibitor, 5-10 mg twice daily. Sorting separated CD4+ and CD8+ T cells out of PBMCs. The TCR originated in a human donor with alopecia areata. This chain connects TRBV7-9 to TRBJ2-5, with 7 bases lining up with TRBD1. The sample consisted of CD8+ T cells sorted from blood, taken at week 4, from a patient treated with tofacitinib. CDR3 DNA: TGTGCCAGCAGCTCTGACAGGGACCAAGAGACCCAGTACTTC. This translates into CASSSDRDQETQYF. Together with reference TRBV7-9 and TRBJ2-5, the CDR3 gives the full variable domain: DTGVSQNPRHKITKRGQNVTFRCDPISEHNRLYWYRQTLGQGPEFLTYFQNEAQLEKSRLLSDRFSAERPKGSFSTLEIQRTEQGDSAMYLCASSSDRDQETQYFGPGTRLLVL.